Sequencing of this T cell receptor beta chain was carried out in a study of CD8+CD57+ T cells in acquired aplastic anemia. For the study at large: CD4+ and CD8+ cells, once sorted, gave DNA averaging roughly 3.2 ug. Healthy donor sequencing depth: around 9.9 million CD4+, around 12 million CD8+ reads. Findings and caveats of the study: Patients and controls had in common approximately 28 CD8+ CDR3 sequences. The study found no significant CD8+ Simpson's diversity difference between patients and controls.

TCR beta VDJ combinations and CDR3 sequences were profiled from genomic DNA. Via MiXCR, TCRdb re-called the reads, giving one row per CDR3 protein. The data contain hundreds of thousands of distinct CDR3 sequences, 65% to 80% of them seen just once; the ten biggest clones take up 3.5% to 4.5%. V was clipped by 9 bases and J by 4 bases, with 15 bases between them. This CDR3 is built from 13 residues. On this clonotype itself: The antigen is unknown.

This chain links TRBV12-3 or TRBV12-4 with TRBJ1-2; possible D gene TRBD1, 6 bases. The sequenced sample consisted of sorted CD4+, CD8+, or CD8+CD57+ T cells (not recorded which) from PBMCs. The TCR comes from a human donor in good health, serving as a control. The CDR3 bases are TGTGCCAGTTGTTCACGGACAGCCTATGGCTACACCTTC. Its protein is CASCSRTAYGYTF.